A single sample is the source of the 27 T cell receptor beta chains below, sequenced in a study of Graves' ophthalmopathy and Graves' hyperthyroidism. Transcripts of RNA were the source for amplifying TCR beta CDR3 regions. The authors performed first-round RT-PCR with HTBI primers and then a second-round multiplex PCR. TCRdb passed the multiplex PCR reads through MiXCR, listing each CDR3 protein once. The data contain more than 550,000 distinct CDR3 sequences, over 40% of them singletons. The sequenced sample consisted of peripheral blood. These TCRs come from an adult man with Graves' ophthalmopathy.

There are a few counts of this clonotype. The chain uses TRBV24-1 and TRBJ1-5, with no clear D. Germline V gene lookup returns CDR1 KGHDR and CDR2 SFDVKD. Trimming removed 3 bases from V and 7 bases from J, with 6 bases in between. The length of the CDR3 is 12 residues. CDR3 in DNA: TGTGCCACCAGTGATCCGGGGCAGCCCCAGCATTTT. This encodes CATSDPGQPQHF.

There are a few counts of this clonotype. This chain uses TRBV6-6 with TRBJ1-3, with 9 bases lining up with TRBD1. From germline, CDR1 is MNHNY and CDR2 SVGAGI (reference sequence). Germline trimming cut 6 bases from V and 3 bases from J; bases unmatched to any gene: 9. The length of the CDR3 is 16 residues. This chain's CDR3 is CASRTTGGAGGNTIYF. Written as DNA, the CDR3 is TGTGCCAGCAGGACAACAGGGGGCGCCGGTGGAAACACCATATATTTT.

This clonotype was recorded many times. The J gene is TRBJ1-1, the V gene TRBV12-3 or TRBV12-4, with D maybe TRBD1 (6 bases). The V end lost 5 bases, the J end lost 0 bases, and 13 bases lay between the germline ends. The CDR3 covers 15 residues. CDR3 nucleotides: TGTGCCAGCAGTCACCGGACAGTCGTGAACACTGAAGCTTTCTTT. Its protein is CASSHRTVVNTEAFF.

The chain links TRBV7-9 to TRBJ2-2; D unclear. This CDR3 is 16 amino acids long. V lost 5 bases, J lost 9 bases, and 22 bases lay in between. Germline CDR1 reads SEHNR; CDR2 reads FQNEAQ (reference sequence). CDR3 DNA sequence: TGTGCCAGCAGCGACCGGGTGGTAGCCTCATCCCGGGAGCTGTTTTTT. It encodes CASSDRVVASSRELFF.

The V and J genes are TRBV18 and TRBJ2-5; D possibly corresponds to TRBD1 (6 bases). Germline V gene lookup returns CDR1 KGHSH and CDR2 LQKENI. Trimming removed 3 bases at V and 6 bases at J, with 14 bases between. CDR3 length: 14 residues. CDR3: CASSPDGGAKTQYF. Here the CDR3 DNA reads TGTGCCAGCTCACCTGATGGGGGCGCGAAGACCCAGTACTTC.

Of note for this clonotype: Germline is not matched at one junction end, which may reflect a read error. Here the CDR3 DNA reads TGTGCCAGCAGTACTGTTGGCAGGACCGTGTGGGGCTACACCTTC. Amino acids: CASSTVGRTVWGYTF. V usage is TRBV10-2 and J usage is TRBJ1-2; D unresolved. Germline V lookup: CDR1 WSHSY, CDR2 SAAADI. The CDR3 totals 15 residues.

This clonotype came up a few times. V and J are TRBV3-1 and TRBJ2-7, with 11 positions matching TRBD2. The CDR3 spans 17 residues. Germline CDR1 LGHDT, CDR2 YNNKEL (reference sequence). V shed 4 bases and J 0 bases; nucleotides not matched to a gene: 8. CDR3 in amino acids: CASSPGGLAESSYEQYF. The CDR3 DNA reads as TGTGCCAGCAGCCCGGGGGGACTAGCGGAAAGCTCCTACGAGCAGTACTTC.

Many counts were recorded for this clonotype. The J gene is TRBJ1-2, the V gene TRBV19, with D possibly matching TRBD1 (5 bases). Germline assignment: CDR1 LNHDA and CDR2 SQIVND (reference sequence). This CDR3 has 15 residues. Trimming stripped 7 bases from V and 3 bases from J, with 18 bases between. CDR3 nucleotide sequence: TGTGCCAGTAAATTGGGGCCTTGGGAGGACTATGGCTACACCTTC. It yields the protein CASKLGPWEDYGYTF.

As regards this clonotype: This clone may be a read error of a much larger clone one base away. The CDR3 DNA reads TGTGCCAGCTGTCCGACTAGCGGGGTTTACGAGCAGTACTTC. Its translation: CASCPTSGVYEQYF. The V and J genes are TRBV2 and TRBJ2-7; 11 nucleotides line up with TRBD2. Germline lookup yields CDR1 SNHLY and CDR2 FYNNEI. The junction had 7 bases not matched to a gene; V was cut back by 8 bases and J by 4 bases. The CDR3 runs 14 residues.

With respect to this clonotype: A single base separates this from a much larger clone, so it may be a read error. The CDR3 nucleotides read TGTGCCAGCAGCTTAGGGCAGGGATGGGTCGAGCAGTACTTC. It yields the protein CASSLGQGWVEQYF. The genes are TRBV7-3 and TRBJ2-7, with a tentative D call TRBD1 (5 bases). Germline V gives CDR1 SGHTA, CDR2 FQGTGA. CDR3 length: 14 residues. Trimming stripped 2 bases from V and 6 bases from J, with 14 bases between. Full variable domain (rest looked up from reference TRBV7-3 and TRBJ2-7): GAGVSQTPSNKVTEKGKYVELRCDPISGHTALYWYRQSLGQGPEFLIYFQGTGAADDSGLPNDRFFAVRPEGSVSTLKIQRTERGDSAVYLCASSLGQGWVEQYFGPGTRLTVT.

V and J are TRBV7-3 and TRBJ1-1; D uncertain. The V end lost 5 bases, the J end lost 8 bases, and 18 bases lay between the germline ends. The CDR3 spans 14 residues. Germline-derived CDR1 and CDR2 are SGHTA and FQGTGA. Written as DNA, the CDR3 is TGTGCCAGCAGCCAAGATTTGACCCCGGTCGAAGCTTTCTTT. This gives the protein CASSQDLTPVEAFF.

The chain uses TRBV4-1 and TRBJ1-5; 7 nucleotides align to TRBD1. In germline, CDR1 is MGHRA, CDR2 YSYEKL. J lost 0 bases, V lost 7 bases, and 15 bases had no gene match. This CDR3 has 18 residues. CDR3 residues: CASIAADRRRTSNQPQHF. Written as DNA, the CDR3 is TGCGCCAGCATTGCAGCGGACAGGCGGAGAACTAGCAATCAGCCCCAGCATTTT.

In its sample, this clonotype was seen many times. The chain carries TRBV5-1 and TRBJ2-7; the match to TRBD1 covers 7 bases. CDR1 SGHRS and CDR2 YFSETQ come from the germline V gene. Trimming at V came to 7 bases and at J to 2 bases, leaving 6 bases not matched to a gene. The CDR3 runs 13 residues. The CDR3 region has the DNA TGCGCCAGCGGACAGGCTGGTACCTACGAGCAGTACTTC. Its translation: CASGQAGTYEQYF.

To note about this clonotype: Compared with germline, one end of the junction differs, possibly owing to a read error. This CDR3 reads CASSQVSLAGHEQYF. CDR3 sequence (DNA): TGCGCCAGCAGCCAAGTTTCGCTAGCGGGCCACGAGCAGTACTTC. The rearrangement uses TRBV12-3 or TRBV12-4 and TRBJ2-7, with 8 bases that match TRBD2. The CDR3 covers 15 residues.

This chain connects TRBV7-9 to TRBJ1-2; TRBD1 aligns across 7 bases. V lost 6 bases and J lost 4; bases outside the gene matches: 8. The germline gives CDR1 SEHNR, CDR2 FQNEAQ (reference sequence). This CDR3 has 14 amino acids. The CDR3 is CASSSDRAFYGYTF. CDR3 bases: TGTGCCAGCAGTTCCGACAGGGCATTCTATGGCTACACCTTC.

This clonotype has a handful of counts. One end of the junction fails to match germline, which may point to a read error. This chain connects TRBV7-9 to TRBJ1-2; TRBD1 matches at 11 bases. The CDR3 spans 16 residues. Germline CDR1 reads SEHNR; CDR2 reads FQNEAQ (reference sequence). DNA for the CDR3: TGTGCCAGCAGCCCCGGACAGGGGGCCTCTAAATATGGCTACACCTTC. It specifies CASSPGQGASKYGYTF.

The V call is TRBV29-1, the J call TRBJ2-5, with 10 bases fitting TRBD2. J gave up 2 bases and V 5 bases, and 8 bases lay outside the gene matches. This CDR3 is 15 amino acids long. Germline V gene sequence: CDR1 SQVTM, CDR2 ANQGSEA. The CDR3 here is CSVYTSGVSQETQYF. Here the CDR3 DNA reads TGCAGCGTTTACACTAGCGGGGTTTCACAAGAGACCCAGTACTTC.

V and J are TRBV6-1 and TRBJ1-2; D is perhaps TRBD1 (5 bases). The CDR3 consists of 16 residues. Germline V lookup: CDR1 MNHNS, CDR2 SASEGT. The ends were cut back, 3 bases at V and 5 bases at J, with 19 bases in the middle. CDR3 loop: CASSDIWDFLGYGYTF. The DNA of the CDR3 is TGTGCCAGCAGTGATATTTGGGACTTTTTGGGGTATGGCTACACCTTC.

The table lists this clonotype with a few counts. The chain employs TRBV12-3 or TRBV12-4 and TRBJ2-7, with a possible D match to TRBD2 (6 bases). With 6 bases removed from V and 0 bases from J, the gap between germline ends came to 15 bases. CDR3 length: 15 amino acids. CDR3: CASRKRSGLSYEQYF. DNA of the CDR3: TGTGCCAGCAGAAAGCGTAGCGGCCTCTCCTACGAGCAGTACTTC.

There are many counts of this clonotype. The chain carries TRBV12-3 or TRBV12-4 and TRBJ2-5, with D perhaps matching TRBD1 (6 bases). The CDR3 sequence is 14 residues long. Trimming shortened V by 3 bases and J by 5 bases, and 13 bases separated the two germline ends. The CDR3 coding sequence is TGTGCCAGCAGTTTGACGGGACACTTGGAGACCCAGTACTTC. This codes for CASSLTGHLETQYF.

This clonotype was counted a few times. The junction departs from germline at one end; a sequencing error may be responsible. This chain uses TRBV11-2 with TRBJ1-5; D remains ambiguous. The CDR3 spans 13 residues. The germline V gene has CDR1 SGHAT and CDR2 FQNNGV. CDR3 region: CANSLSSNQPQHF. The CDR3, as DNA: TGTGCCAACAGCTTGTCTTCCAATCAGCCCCAGCATTTT.

This clonotype was seen repeatedly, ten times or more. CDR3: CASSLAGNPGQGGNTIYF. The CDR3 bases are TGTGCCAGCAGCTTAGCCGGGAACCCGGGACAGGGTGGAAACACCATATATTTT. The chain uses TRBV7-9 and TRBJ1-3; 9 bases are a match to TRBD1. CDR1 and CDR2 from the germline V gene are SEHNR and FQNEAQ (reference sequence). CDR3 length: 18 amino acids. With 0 bases clipped from V and 3 bases from J, the junction kept 9 bases outside the gene matches. Full variable domain (outside the CDR3, taken from reference TRBV7-9 and TRBJ1-3): DTGVSQNPRHKITKRGQNVTFRCDPISEHNRLYWYRQTLGQGPEFLTYFQNEAQLEKSRLLSDRFSAERPKGSFSTLEIQRTEQGDSAMYLCASSLAGNPGQGGNTIYFGEGSWLTVV.

This clonotype was seen ten or more times. The chain links TRBV9 to TRBJ1-6; 8 bases match TRBD1. V shed 2 bases and J 8 bases; nucleotides not matched to a gene: 6. From germline, CDR1 is SGDLS and CDR2 YYNGEE. The CDR3 is 15 amino acids. CDR3 bases: TGTGCCAGCAGCGTGGGGGACAGGTACGATTCACCCCTCCACTTT. Protein: CASSVGDRYDSPLHF. The whole variable domain, remainder taken from reference TRBV9 and TRBJ1-6, is DSGVTQTPKHLITATGQRVTLRCSPRSGDLSVYWYQQSLDQGLQFLIQYYNGEERAKGNILERFSAQQFPDLHSELNLSSLELGDSALYFCASSVGDRYDSPLHFGNGTRLTVT.

The gene calls are TRBV12-5 and TRBJ2-5, with 15 bases identical to TRBD2. J lost 5 bases, V lost 5 bases, and 15 bases had no gene match. The CDR3 covers 19 residues. Germline assignment: CDR1 LGHNT and CDR2 FRNRAP. DNA of the CDR3: TGTGCTAGTGGTCCCAGGGAGTGGACTAGCGGGAGGGCCCATGAGACCCAGTACTTC. Encoded protein: CASGPREWTSGRAHETQYF.

This clonotype was picked up many times. The chain combines TRBV24-1 with TRBJ1-1; no definite D call. CDR1 KGHDR and CDR2 SFDVKD come from the germline V gene. The CDR3 runs to 13 residues. With 3 bases removed from V and 6 bases from J, the gap between germline ends came to 10 bases. CDR3 sequence: CATSDSRSSEAFF. In nucleotides, the CDR3 is TGTGCCACCAGTGATAGCAGGTCCTCTGAAGCTTTCTTT.

This clonotype was counted many times. This chain uses TRBV12-3 or TRBV12-4 with TRBJ1-1, with D hard to call. The CDR3 has 14 residues. The germline V and J ends were trimmed by 3 bases and 5 bases, with 13 bases remaining between them. The CDR3 protein is CASSLNLGNTEAFF. The CDR3 DNA is TGTGCCAGCAGTTTGAACTTGGGGAATACTGAAGCTTTCTTT.

This clonotype appeared many times. The chain uses TRBV7-9 and TRBJ1-1; D remains ambiguous. This CDR3 is built from 12 residues. V lost 5 bases to trimming and J lost 8 bases, with 12 bases between them. CDR1 is SEHNR, CDR2 FQNEAQ, per germline (reference sequence). The CDR3 sequence: CASSGRGGEAFF. The CDR3 DNA reads as TGTGCCAGCAGCGGGCGAGGCGGCGAAGCTTTCTTT.